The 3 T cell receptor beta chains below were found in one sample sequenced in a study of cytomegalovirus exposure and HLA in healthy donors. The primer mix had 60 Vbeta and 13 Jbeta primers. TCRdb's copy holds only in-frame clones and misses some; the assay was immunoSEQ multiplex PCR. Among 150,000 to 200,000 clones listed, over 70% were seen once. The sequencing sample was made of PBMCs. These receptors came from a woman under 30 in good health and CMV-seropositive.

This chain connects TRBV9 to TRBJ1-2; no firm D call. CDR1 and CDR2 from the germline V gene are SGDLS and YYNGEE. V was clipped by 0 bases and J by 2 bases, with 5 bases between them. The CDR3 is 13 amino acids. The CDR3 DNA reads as TGTGCCAGCAGCGTAGACACAAACTATGGCTACACCTTC. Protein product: CASSVDTNYGYTF.

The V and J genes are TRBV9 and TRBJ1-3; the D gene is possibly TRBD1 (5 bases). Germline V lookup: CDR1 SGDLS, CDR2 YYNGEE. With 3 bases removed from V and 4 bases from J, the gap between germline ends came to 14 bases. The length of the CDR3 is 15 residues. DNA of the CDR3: TGTGCCAGCAGCGCATCAGGGAATTCGGGAAACACCATATATTTT. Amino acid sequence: CASSASGNSGNTIYF.

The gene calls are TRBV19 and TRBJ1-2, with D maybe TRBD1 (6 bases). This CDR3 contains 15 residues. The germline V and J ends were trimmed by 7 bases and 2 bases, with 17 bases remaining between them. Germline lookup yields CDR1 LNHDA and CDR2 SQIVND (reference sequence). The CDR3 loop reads CASIPRDGGNYGYTF. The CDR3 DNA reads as TGTGCCAGTATCCCCAGAGATGGGGGCAACTATGGCTACACCTTC.